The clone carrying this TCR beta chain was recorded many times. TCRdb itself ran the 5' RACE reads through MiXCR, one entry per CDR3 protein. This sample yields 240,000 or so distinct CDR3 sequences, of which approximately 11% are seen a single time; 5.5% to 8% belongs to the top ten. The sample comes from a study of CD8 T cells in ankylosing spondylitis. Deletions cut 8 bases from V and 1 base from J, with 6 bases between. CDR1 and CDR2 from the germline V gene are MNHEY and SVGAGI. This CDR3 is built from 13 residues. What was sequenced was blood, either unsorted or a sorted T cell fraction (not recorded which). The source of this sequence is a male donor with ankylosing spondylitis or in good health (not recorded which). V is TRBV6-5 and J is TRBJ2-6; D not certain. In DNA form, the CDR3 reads TGTGCCAGCCGTTCATCTGGGGCCAACGTCCTGACTTTC. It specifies CASRSSGANVLTF.